This T cell receptor beta chain emerged from a study of spatial heterogeneity in lung cancer. This clonotype was detected many times. Every TCR cDNA molecule bore its own unique molecular identifier. TCRdb called the 5' RACE reads again in MiXCR, with one record for every CDR3 protein. The sample consists of around 40,000 distinct CDR3 sequences, approximately 5.6% of them appearing once. Time point reported: sample taken at primary tumor resection. The study sequenced unsorted whole RNA from tumor, nontumor lung or frozen PBMC. This specimen consisted of PBMCs, obtained at surgery. The clonotype originates from a female donor with early-stage non-small cell lung cancer.

The chain's CDR3 is CASSEGQATNQPQHF. For the CDR3, the DNA is TGTGCCAGCAGCGAGGGACAGGCGACCAATCAGCCCCAGCATTTT. The genes are TRBV7-2 and TRBJ1-5; TRBD1 aligns across 8 bases. Germline assignment: CDR1 SGHTA and CDR2 FQGNSA. This CDR3 has 15 residues. Trimming cost V 5 bases and J 3 bases; bases outside gene matches: 6.